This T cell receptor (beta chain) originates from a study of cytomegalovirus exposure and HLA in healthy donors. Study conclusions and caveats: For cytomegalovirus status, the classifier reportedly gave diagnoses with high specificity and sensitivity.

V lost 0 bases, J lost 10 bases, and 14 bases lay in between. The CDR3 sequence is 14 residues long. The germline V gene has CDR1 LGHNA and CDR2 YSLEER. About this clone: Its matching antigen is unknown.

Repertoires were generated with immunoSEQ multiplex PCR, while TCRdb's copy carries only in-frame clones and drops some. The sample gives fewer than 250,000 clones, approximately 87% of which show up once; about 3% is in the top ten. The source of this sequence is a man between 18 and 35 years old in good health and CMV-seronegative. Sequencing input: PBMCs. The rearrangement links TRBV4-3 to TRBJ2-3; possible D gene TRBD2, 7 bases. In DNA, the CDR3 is TGCGCCAGCAGCCAAGATTGGGGGGGCGGGGCGCAGTATTTT. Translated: CASSQDWGGGAQYF.